The 14 T cell receptor beta chains reported below all come from one sample, sequenced in a study of shared clonotypes between healthy human individuals. Sequenced by immunoSEQ multiplex PCR; TCRdb stores in-frame clones only, minus some. The data show millions of clones, around nine tenths seen once. The specimen sequenced was naive CD4+ T cells sorted from blood. Specified subset: CD45RA+ positively selected. The receptors shown here come from a man between 18 and 29 years old in good health.

The CDR3 nucleotides are TGTGCCATCAGTGAAGGGGACCGCAATCAGCCCCAGCATTTT. As protein: CAISEGDRNQPQHF. The V call is TRBV10-3, the J call TRBJ1-5; D might be TRBD1 (5 bases). CDR3 length: 14 residues. Per the germline V gene, CDR1 is ENHRY and CDR2 is SYGVKD. V shed 3 bases and J shed 2 bases, with 8 bases lying between them.

The V call is TRBV10-3, the J call TRBJ2-5; perhaps D is TRBD1 or TRBD2 (5 bases each). V lost 2 bases and J lost 2, with 18 bases in between. CDR1 and CDR2 from the germline V gene are ENHRY and SYGVKD. CDR3 length: 17 amino acids. CDR3 coding DNA: TGTGCCATCAGTGAGGCAGGAGGCTTAGCAGGGCAAGAGACCCAGTACTTC. This sequence encodes CAISEAGGLAGQETQYF.

The chain uses TRBV2 and TRBJ1-2, with D unclear. The CDR3 length is 13 residues. Trimming pared 4 bases from V and 1 base from J, leaving 7 bases between. Looked up from germline, CDR1 is SNHLY and CDR2 is FYNNEI. The CDR3 sequence: CASSGVNNYGYTF. For the CDR3, the DNA is TGTGCCAGCAGTGGTGTGAATAACTATGGCTACACCTTC. The full variable domain, in which reference TRBV2 and TRBJ1-2 provide the parts outside the CDR3, is EPEVTQTPSHQVTQMGQEVILRCVPISNHLYFYWYRQILGQKVEFLVSFYNNEISEKSEIFDDQFSVERPDGSNFTLKIRSTKLEDSAMYFCASSGVNNYGYTFGSGTRLTVV.

The chain has TRBV7-6 and TRBJ1-5; 7 nucleotides agree with TRBD1. From germline, CDR1 is SGHVS and CDR2 FNYEAQ. The junction had 24 bases not matched to a gene; V was cut back by 2 bases and J by 5 bases. The CDR3 is made up of 21 amino acids. The CDR3, as DNA: TGTGCCAGCAGCTTAAGCCCCCCTTCGGGGAGCAGGGGGGCAATTGATCAGCCCCAGCATTTT. Translating it yields CASSLSPPSGSRGAIDQPQHF.

The V gene is TRBV4-2, the J gene TRBJ2-5, with D possibly matching TRBD1 (6 bases). V was shortened by 1 base and J by 2 bases, with 8 bases between the two germline ends. The length of the CDR3 is 14 residues. Germline-derived CDR1 and CDR2 are LGHNA and YNFKEQ. In nucleotides, the CDR3 is TGTGCCAGCAGCCAAGTACAGGGTCAAGAGACCCAGTACTTC. Encoded protein: CASSQVQGQETQYF.

This chain links TRBV5-8 with TRBJ1-4; tentative D call: TRBD1 (6 bases). The CDR3 has 12 amino acids. V was trimmed by 4 bases and J by 7 bases, leaving 8 bases between them. CDR1 is SGHTS, CDR2 YDEGEE, per germline. The chain's CDR3 is CASSQQGEKLFF. Written as DNA, the CDR3 is TGTGCCAGCAGCCAACAGGGTGAAAAACTGTTTTTT. The full variable domain, with the rest looked up from reference TRBV5-8 and TRBJ1-4, is EAGVTQSPTHLIKTRGQQATLRCSPISGHTSVYWYQQALGLGLQFLLWYDEGEERNRGNFPPRFSGRQFPNYSSELNVNALELEDSALYLCASSQQGEKLFFGSGTQLSVL.

For this clone: This CDR3 is also generated by other DNA sequences in the sample. Written as DNA, the CDR3 is TGTGCCAGCAGTCAGGGGGGGGAGACCCAGTACTTC. It yields the protein CASSQGGETQYF. V is TRBV2 and J is TRBJ2-5, with D perhaps being TRBD1 or TRBD2 (7 bases each). The CDR3 is 12 amino acids. V dropped 5 bases and J dropped 5 bases, with 9 bases sitting between them. The germline CDR1 and CDR2 sequences are SNHLY and FYNNEI.

V usage is TRBV19 and J usage is TRBJ2-1, with TRBD2 identical over 8 bases. The CDR3 covers 16 residues. The trim removed 3 bases at V and 4 bases at J, leaving 8 bases unmatched. The V gene's germline CDR1 is LNHDA and CDR2 SQIVND (reference sequence). As DNA, the CDR3 is TGTGCCAGTAGTATGGCTTCCGCGGGGGGTTACAATGAGCAGTTCTTC. Amino acids: CASSMASAGGYNEQFF.

The chain employs TRBV7-2 and TRBJ2-1; TRBD2 matches at 7 bases. From germline, CDR1 is SGHTA and CDR2 FQGNSA. V dropped 3 bases and J dropped 1; count of bases not matched to a gene: 9. The CDR3 extends over 17 amino acids. CDR3 nucleotides: TGTGCCAGCAGCTTTGAAGCGGGACCTTATTCCTACAATGAGCAGTTCTTC. Its translation: CASSFEAGPYSYNEQFF. Full variable domain (missing parts from reference TRBV7-2 and TRBJ2-1): GAGVSQSPSNKVTEKGKDVELRCDPISGHTALYWYRQSLGQGLEFLIYFQGNSAPDKSGLPSDRFSAERTGGSVSTLTIQRTQQEDSAVYLCASSFEAGPYSYNEQFFGPGTRLTVL.

V and J are TRBV5-4 and TRBJ2-5, with TRBD1 matching 9 bases. The ends lost 2 bases at V and 9 bases at J; junction bases unmatched: 11. Germline loops: CDR1 SGHNT, CDR2 YYREEE (reference sequence). CDR3 length equals 15 residues. CDR3 DNA: TGTGCCAGCAGCTTAGACAACAGGGGGCCGTGGGCCCAGTACTTC. This translates into CASSLDNRGPWAQYF.

V is TRBV28 and J is TRBJ1-2; no clear D. CDR3 length: 12 residues. V dropped 5 bases and J dropped 8 bases, with 12 bases sitting between them. In germline, CDR1 is MDHEN, CDR2 SYDVKM. The CDR3 nucleotides are TGTGCCAGCAGTGTACTTAAGAAGGGCTACACCTTC. It codes for CASSVLKKGYTF.

The J gene is TRBJ2-1, the V gene TRBV6-5, with D uncertain. Trimming took 5 bases from V and 7 from J, leaving 12 bases between them. CDR3 length equals 13 residues. Germline V gene lookup returns CDR1 MNHEY and CDR2 SVGAGI. CDR3 protein: CASSRSSGNEQFF. DNA of the CDR3: TGTGCCAGCAGTCGCTCCAGTGGGAATGAGCAGTTCTTC.

This clone was seen only once. J is TRBJ2-7 and V is TRBV4-3, with D possibly being TRBD2 (6 bases). Trimming removed 0 bases at V and 3 bases at J, with 12 bases between. The germline V gene encodes CDR1 LGHNA and CDR2 YSLEER. This CDR3 is 15 amino acids long. This CDR3 is CASSQDKGGDYEQYF. CDR3 sequence (DNA): TGCGCCAGCAGCCAAGACAAGGGAGGTGACTACGAGCAGTACTTC.

This clone was counted only a few times. The J gene is TRBJ1-6, the V gene TRBV7-2; 8 bases line up with TRBD1. Losses at the gene ends were 1 base for V and 9 bases for J; bases not matched to a gene: 5. CDR3 length: 15 residues. The germline V gene encodes CDR1 SGHTA and CDR2 FQGNSA. In DNA form, the CDR3 reads TGTGCCAGCAGCTTAGTAACGACAGGGGTTTCACCCCTCCACTTT. Amino acids: CASSLVTTGVSPLHF.